This T cell receptor beta chain was documented in a study of blood T cell repertoires in COVID-19. The V segment lost 5 bases and the J segment 4 bases; nucleotides outside the gene matches: 12. Germline CDR1 SGHTA, CDR2 FQGNSA. This CDR3 is 17 amino acids long. Only in-frame clones appear in the TCRdb table, and some are missing; sequencing was by immunoSEQ multiplex PCR. The table records about 56,000 clones, approximately 88% of them present only once. Sequencing was performed on peripheral blood. The source is a human donor in a cohort sampled during active COVID-19. This sequence joins TRBV7-2 and TRBJ1-1; 11 nucleotides align to TRBD1. The CDR3 DNA is TGTGCCAGCAGCCGGATCGGCTTCGGGACAGGGGGCACTGAAGCTTTCTTT. This gives the protein CASSRIGFGTGGTEAFF.